What follows describes a single TCR beta chain. Many counts were recorded for this clonotype. What this receptor recognizes is not known. Base qualities are not at hand, and no much larger clone is one base apart. The data belong to a study of T cell repertoires in cytomegalovirus infection (dated by TCRdb to about 2019). Concerning the study at large: Because public TCR beta signatures pointed to carriage of CMV infection together with the matching HLA type, the HLA type of each donor mattered for the analysis.

What the study reported, not specific to this receptor: In the ex vivo response, HLA-C-restricted CMV-specific TCR beta clonotypes were dominant, and in two of eight donors the single most frequent clonotype came from this HLA-C-restricted group. Carriers of CMV infection plus the relevant HLA type were discriminated by the cumulative frequency of public TCR beta family members in the study cohort and in an independent roughly 400-donor cohort.

For sequencing, an Illumina HiSeq 1500 was employed. TCRdb reprocessing: public reads trimmed at Q25 with fastp, clones called with MiXCR, in-frame beta chains kept. A single entry per CDR3 protein holds the most common genes and DNA from its merged rows. The sample yields about 530,000 distinct CDR3 sequences; approximately 26% were counted once. Under 15% of the sample lies in the top ten. CDR1 MNHEY and CDR2 SVGAGI were looked up in the germline V gene. The CDR3 numbers 15 residues from cysteine through phenylalanine. The entry retains the CDR3 DNA only, 45 bases that are in frame from base 1. A distance of 12 bases separates the germline ends of V and J, which lose 1 base and 8 bases respectively.

The chain is encoded by TRBV6-5 joined to TRBJ1-6, and the D gene may be TRBD1, 5 bases matching. The receptor was isolated from a human donor in good health (CMV status not recorded). Some clones in this sample may be carry-over from other donors' samples. Sequenced: PBMCs. The CDR3 region has the sequence CASSYLGDGDSPLHF. The DNA sequence is TGTGCCAGCAGTTACTTGGGGGACGGGGATTCACCCCTCCACTTT.